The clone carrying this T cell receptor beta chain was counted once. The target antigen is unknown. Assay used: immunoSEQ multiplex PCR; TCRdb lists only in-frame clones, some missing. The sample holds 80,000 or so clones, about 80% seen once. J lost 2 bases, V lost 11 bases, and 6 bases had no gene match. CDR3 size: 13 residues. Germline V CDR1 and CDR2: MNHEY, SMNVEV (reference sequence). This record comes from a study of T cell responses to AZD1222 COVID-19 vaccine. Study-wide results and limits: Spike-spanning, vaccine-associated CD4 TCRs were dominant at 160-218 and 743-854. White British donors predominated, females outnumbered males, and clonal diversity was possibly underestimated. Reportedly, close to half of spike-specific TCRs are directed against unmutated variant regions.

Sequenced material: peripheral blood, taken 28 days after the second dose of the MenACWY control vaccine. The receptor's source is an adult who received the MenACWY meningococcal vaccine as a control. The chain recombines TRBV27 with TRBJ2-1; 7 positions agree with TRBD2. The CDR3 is CAAGEITYNEQFF. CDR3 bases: TGTGCCGCGGGAGAAATAACCTACAATGAGCAGTTCTTC.